The rows below give T cell receptor beta chains drawn from one sample of a study of cytomegalovirus exposure and HLA in healthy donors. Clones were sequenced by immunoSEQ multiplex PCR, and TCRdb holds only the in-frame ones, with some missing. Of under 200,000 clones listed, about 89% are singletons. The sample comprised PBMCs. These receptors all stem from a woman aged 18-29 years in good health and CMV-seropositive. CDR3s include the opening cysteine and the closing phenylalanine or tryptophan. D genes are given only for firm matches. Clone size is not always given. Where it is, it says once, few, many or a class for expanded clones.

CDR3 protein	CDR3 DNA	clone size	J gene	V gene	D gene
CASGTGTSHYTF	TGTGCTAGTGGGACAGGGACTTCTCACTACACCTTC	-	TRBJ1-2	TRBV12-5	TRBD1
CASSLSRRSPGDTEAFF	TGTGCCAGCAGTTTATCGAGGCGGTCGCCGGGGGACACTGAAGCTTTCTTT	-	TRBJ1-1	TRBV28	-
CASSLEGPRGGNTIYF	TGTGCCAGCAGCTTGGAAGGCCCCCGGGGGGGAAACACCATATATTTT	-	TRBJ1-3	TRBV7-8	-
CASSIHSGEAFF	TGTGCCAGCAGTATACACAGCGGAGAAGCTTTCTTT	-	TRBJ1-1	TRBV27	-
CASSGTGEKLFF	TGTGCCAGCAGCGGTACAGGGGAAAAACTGTTTTTT	-	TRBJ1-4	TRBV7-8	-
CASSLSGQGAGYGYTF	TGTGCCAGCAGCTTATCCGGACAGGGGGCAGGGTATGGCTACACCTTC	-	TRBJ1-2	TRBV5-6	TRBD1
CASSFDRINEQFF	TGTGCCAGCAGCTTCGACAGGATTAATGAGCAGTTCTTC	-	TRBJ2-1	TRBV7-2	-
CASRDRPTGELFF	TGTGCCAGCAGGGACAGACCCACCGGGGAGCTGTTTTTT	-	TRBJ2-2	TRBV2	-
CASSPEHNYGYTF	TGTGCCAGCAGCCCTGAACATAACTATGGCTACACCTTC	-	TRBJ1-2	TRBV5-6	-
CASSQDRVQGWGEKLFF	TGCGCCAGCAGCCAAGATCGGGTACAGGGCTGGGGTGAAAAACTGTTTTTT	-	TRBJ1-4	TRBV4-3	-
CASSGPMYRTGYEQYF	TGTGCCAGCAGTGGGCCCATGTACAGGACAGGATACGAGCAGTACTTC	few	TRBJ2-7	TRBV2	TRBD1
CASSIAGGARNEQYF	TGTGCCAGTAGTATAGCGGGAGGGGCGCGAAACGAGCAGTACTTC	-	TRBJ2-7	TRBV19	TRBD2
CASSKGDGPHPSTDTQYF	TGTGCCAGTAGTAAGGGGGACGGCCCCCACCCATCGACAGATACGCAGTATTTT	-	TRBJ2-3	TRBV19	-
CASSQDIRDRAYGYTF	TGCGCCAGCAGCCAAGATATTCGGGACAGGGCCTATGGCTACACCTTC	-	TRBJ1-2	TRBV4-1	TRBD1
CASSAAGTTNEKLFF	TGTGCCAGCAGTGCTGCAGGGACAACTAATGAAAAACTGTTTTTT	-	TRBJ1-4	TRBV27	-
CAWSGQNGQYNEQFF	TGTGCCTGGAGTGGACAAAATGGGCAGTACAATGAGCAGTTCTTC	-	TRBJ2-1	TRBV30	-
CASTTRRVSSYNEQFF	TGTGCCAGCACCACGAGACGGGTTAGCTCCTACAATGAGCAGTTCTTC	-	TRBJ2-1	TRBV27	-
CASSDSDFYNEQFF	TGTGCCAGCAGTGATAGCGACTTCTACAATGAGCAGTTCTTC	-	TRBJ2-1	TRBV14	-
CASSMRSGSYYNEQFF	TGTGCCAGCAGCATGAGAAGCGGGTCCTACTACAATGAGCAGTTCTTC	-	TRBJ2-1	TRBV5-8	-
CASSLAGRDYEQYF	TGTGCCAGCAGCTTAGCGGGGCGGGACTACGAGCAGTACTTC	-	TRBJ2-7	TRBV7-9	-
CASRRTGDGTYEQYF	TGTGCCAGCAGGAGGACCGGTGACGGGACCTACGAGCAGTACTTC	-	TRBJ2-7	TRBV2	-
CASSVQQETQYF	TGTGCCAGCAGCGTCCAGCAAGAGACCCAGTACTTC	-	TRBJ2-5	TRBV7-8	-
CASSSPDSEQFF	TGTGCCAGCAGCTCCCCGGACAGTGAGCAGTTCTTC	-	TRBJ2-1	TRBV11-3	-
CASSSRQGGTEAFF	TGTGCCAGCAGCTCCAGACAGGGGGGCACTGAAGCTTTCTTT	-	TRBJ1-1	TRBV7-6	TRBD1
CASSLTENTEAFF	TGTGCCAGCTCACTGACAGAGAACACTGAAGCTTTCTTT	-	TRBJ1-1	TRBV18	-
CASSSSPGANVLTF	TGTGCCAGCAGTTCCTCTCCTGGGGCCAACGTCCTGACTTTC	-	TRBJ2-6	TRBV27	-
CASSALLRAGSRETQYF	TGCGCCAGCAGCGCCTTACTCCGCGCGGGGTCTAGGGAGACCCAGTACTTC	-	TRBJ2-5	TRBV5-1	-
CASTPGGTAAKNIQYF	TGTGCCAGCACCCCAGGGGGTACGGCGGCCAAAAACATTCAGTACTTC	-	TRBJ2-4	TRBV28	TRBD1
CASSAGGVTPDYEQYF	TGTGCCAGCAGCGCGGGGGGGGTAACCCCCGACTACGAGCAGTACTTC	-	TRBJ2-7	TRBV2	TRBD2
CASSYLKVGVNYGYTF	TGTGCCAGCAGTTACTTGAAAGTCGGAGTGAACTATGGCTACACCTTC	-	TRBJ1-2	TRBV6-5	-
CASSWTGNTGELFF	TGTGCCAGCAGTTGGACAGGGAACACCGGGGAGCTGTTTTTT	-	TRBJ2-2	TRBV7-9	TRBD1
CASSAGYGYTF	TGTGCCAGTAGTGCCGGCTATGGCTACACCTTC	-	TRBJ1-2	TRBV19	-
CASSLGQGGLAGGMNEQFF	TGTGCCAGCAGCCTGGGACAGGGTGGACTAGCGGGAGGGATGAATGAGCAGTTCTTC	-	TRBJ2-1	TRBV13	TRBD2
CASSYRGWGNTIYF	TGTGCCAGCAGTTACAGGGGATGGGGAAACACCATATATTTT	-	TRBJ1-3	TRBV6-5	-
CASSYLQNRDGYTF	TGTGCCAGCAGCTACCTACAAAACCGGGATGGCTACACCTTC	few	TRBJ1-2	TRBV7-9	-
CAWSPLAGGQSDTQYF	TGTGCCTGGAGTCCATTAGCGGGGGGGCAGTCAGATACGCAGTATTTT	once	TRBJ2-3	TRBV30	TRBD2
CASNILAGETQYF	TGTGCCAGCAATATCCTAGCGGGAGAGACCCAGTACTTC	once	TRBJ2-5	TRBV6-1	TRBD2
CASSVAPHRGDEAFF	TGTGCCAGCAGCGTAGCCCCACACAGGGGCGATGAAGCTTTCTTT	-	TRBJ1-1	TRBV9	TRBD1
CASSYSRTQGNGYTF	TGTGCCAGCAGTTACTCGCGTACTCAGGGGAACGGCTACACCTTC	once	TRBJ1-2	TRBV6-5	-
CASSLVTGTGDYEQYF	TGTGCCAGCAGCTTAGTTACCGGGACAGGAGATTACGAGCAGTACTTC	-	TRBJ2-7	TRBV7-8	TRBD1
CASSRTGGGTDTQYF	TGTGCCAGCTCCCGGACAGGGGGCGGCACAGATACGCAGTATTTT	-	TRBJ2-3	TRBV18	TRBD1
CSAYRSYEQYF	TGCAGTGCTTACAGGTCCTACGAGCAGTACTTC	-	TRBJ2-7	TRBV20-1	-
CASSQRAGASYEQYF	TGTGCCAGCAGCCAACGAGCGGGAGCCTCCTACGAGCAGTACTTC	-	TRBJ2-7	TRBV4-2	TRBD2
CASSLAGGRGVETQYF	TGCGCCAGCAGCTTGGCGGGCGGGAGAGGCGTGGAGACCCAGTACTTC	-	TRBJ2-5	TRBV5-1	TRBD2
CASSRTSGDETQYF	TGTGCCAGCAGTAGGACTAGCGGGGATGAGACCCAGTACTTC	-	TRBJ2-5	TRBV6-4	TRBD2